This TCR beta chain was sequenced in a study of radiation and T cells in renal cell carcinoma. CDR3 length: 16 residues. J was trimmed by 1 base and V by 4 bases; bases with no gene match: 6. Germline CDR1 SGHNT, CDR2 YYREEE (reference sequence). Sequencing used immunoSEQ multiplex PCR; TCRdb keeps in-frame clones, though not all of them. The table includes 25,000 to 30,000 clones, 81% detected once. The time point denotes: blood 2 weeks post-SBRT. Treatment described: 15 Gy SBRT to primary tumor, nephrectomy 4 weeks later. The tumor was a clear cell renal cell carcinoma. The chain carries TRBV5-4 and TRBJ2-7, with 12 positions matching TRBD2. Here the sequenced sample was blood, taken from a patient whose treatment included radiotherapy and nephrectomy. The clonotype comes from a man between 60 and 75 years old with renal cell carcinoma. For the CDR3, the DNA is TGTGCCAGCAGCGGGGAGACTAGCGGGAGTTCCTACGAGCAGTACTTC. As protein: CASSGETSGSSYEQYF.